The sequence of this T cell receptor beta chain was determined in a study of T cells in Graves' hyperthyroidism and ophthalmopathy. The CDR3 regions of TCR beta were amplified from RNA transcripts. A set of HTBI primers served as the primers for a first-round RT-PCR of the TCR CDR3. In TCRdb, the multiplex PCR reads were re-called with MiXCR into one record per CDR3 protein. The sample has a few hundred thousand distinct CDR3 sequences; around 46% are singletons. V shed 5 bases, J shed 5 bases, and the junction held 8 bases outside the gene matches. From germline, CDR1 is SEHNR and CDR2 FQNEAQ (reference sequence). This CDR3 region has 14 residues. This clonotype was detected a few times.

The sample comprised peripheral blood or thyroid tissue (not recorded which). V and J are TRBV7-9 and TRBJ2-5; 7 bases line up with TRBD2. The receptor was derived from a woman in her late teens or twenties with Graves' hyperthyroidism. As DNA, the CDR3 is TGTGCCAGCAGCCTCGTGGGAGGGCTGGAGACCCAGTACTTC. This gives the protein CASSLVGGLETQYF.